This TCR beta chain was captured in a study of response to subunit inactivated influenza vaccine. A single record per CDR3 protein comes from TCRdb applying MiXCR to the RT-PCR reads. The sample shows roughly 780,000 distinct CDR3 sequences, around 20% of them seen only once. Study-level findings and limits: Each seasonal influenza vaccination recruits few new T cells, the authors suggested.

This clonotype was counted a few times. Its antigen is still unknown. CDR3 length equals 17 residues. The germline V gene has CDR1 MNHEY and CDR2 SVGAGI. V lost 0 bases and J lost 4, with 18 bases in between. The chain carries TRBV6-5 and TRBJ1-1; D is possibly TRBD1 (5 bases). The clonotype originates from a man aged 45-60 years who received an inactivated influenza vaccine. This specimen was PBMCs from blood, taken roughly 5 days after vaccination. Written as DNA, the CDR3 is TGTGCCAGCAGTTACTCGAGGAGGGGAGCTACGGGCACTGAAGCTTTCTTT. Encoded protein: CASSYSRRGATGTEAFF.